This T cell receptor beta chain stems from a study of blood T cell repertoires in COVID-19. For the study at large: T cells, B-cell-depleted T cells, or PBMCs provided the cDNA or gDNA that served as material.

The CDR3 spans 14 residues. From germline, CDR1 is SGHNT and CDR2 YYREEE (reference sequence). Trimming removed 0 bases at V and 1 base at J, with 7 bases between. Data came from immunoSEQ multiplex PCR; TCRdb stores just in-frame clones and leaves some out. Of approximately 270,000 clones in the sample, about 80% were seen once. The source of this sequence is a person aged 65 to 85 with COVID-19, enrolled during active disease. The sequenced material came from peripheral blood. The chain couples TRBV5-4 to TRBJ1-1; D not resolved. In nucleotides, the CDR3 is TGTGCCAGCAGCTTGGTGCGTCAGAACACTGAAGCTTTCTTT. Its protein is CASSLVRQNTEAFF. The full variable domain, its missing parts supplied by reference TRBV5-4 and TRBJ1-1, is ETGVTQSPTHLIKTRGQQVTLRCSSQSGHNTVSWYQQALGQGPQFIFQYYREEENGRGNFPPRFSGLQFPNYSSELNVNALELDDSALYLCASSLVRQNTEAFFGQGTRLTVV.